A single sample gave rise to the 27 T cell receptor beta chains below, sequenced in a study of T cells after yellow fever vaccination. TCRdb passed the 5' RACE reads through MiXCR, listing each CDR3 protein once. This sample has 450,000 to 550,000 distinct CDR3 sequences, with 20% to 25% found just once. Source: PBMCs, taken about 21 days after the first yellow fever vaccination. These receptors originate from a young man who received the YFV17D yellow fever vaccine.

This clonotype was seen a handful of times. The chain is built from TRBV12-3 or TRBV12-4 and TRBJ2-7; 7 nucleotides line up with TRBD1. The CDR3 has 13 amino acids. V trimming: 6 bases; J trimming: 3 bases; junction bases outside the gene matches: 5. CDR3 DNA sequence: TGTGCCAGCAGCTGGGGACAGATCTACGAGCAGTACTTC. Residues: CASSWGQIYEQYF.

V usage is TRBV19 and J usage is TRBJ2-1; D gene unclear. V was pared by 5 bases and J by 0 bases, with 17 bases between. The germline V gene encodes CDR1 LNHDA and CDR2 SQIVND (reference sequence). There are 17 residues in the CDR3. The chain's CDR3 is CASSAHVVSNSYNEQFF. CDR3 DNA: TGTGCCAGTAGTGCCCACGTAGTCTCAAACTCCTACAATGAGCAGTTCTTC.

The chain employs TRBV7-8 and TRBJ2-1; D remains ambiguous. CDR3 size: 14 residues. Trimming removed 4 bases at V and 0 bases at J, with 7 bases between. Germline lookup yields CDR1 SGHVS and CDR2 FQNEAQ. This CDR3 reads CASSYVSSYNEQFF. The CDR3 DNA sequence: TGTGCCAGCAGCTATGTCTCCTCCTACAATGAGCAGTTCTTC.

The CDR3 is CASSLWLDGVNEQFF. In DNA form, the CDR3 reads TGTGCCAGCAGCTTGTGGCTAGATGGCGTGAATGAGCAGTTCTTC. V is TRBV5-5 and J is TRBJ2-1; no clear D. The CDR3 totals 15 residues. V shed 1 base and J shed 7 bases, with 15 bases lying between them. CDR1 and CDR2 from the germline V gene are SGHKS and YYEKEE (reference sequence).

This clonotype was seen a handful of times. The rearrangement joins TRBV7-9 to TRBJ2-5; D is unclear. The CDR3 totals 12 residues. With 5 bases removed from V and 4 bases from J, the gap between germline ends came to 8 bases. Germline V gives CDR1 SEHNR, CDR2 FQNEAQ (reference sequence). CDR3 nucleotide sequence: TGTGCCAGCAGCGCGGATGTAGAGACCCAGTACTTC. Its translation: CASSADVETQYF.

The chain uses TRBV9 and TRBJ2-2; D remains unclear. The CDR3 length is 14 residues. Germline V gives CDR1 SGDLS, CDR2 YYNGEE. Trimming removed 2 bases at V and 7 bases at J, with 12 bases between. The CDR3 DNA sequence: TGTGCCAGCAGCGTCCCTTTGTCTGGCGGGGAGCTGTTTTTT. Protein sequence: CASSVPLSGGELFF.

The chain recombines TRBV27 with TRBJ1-5; D may be TRBD1 (5 bases). Deletions cut 5 bases from V and 1 base from J, with 21 bases between. The CDR3 is made up of 18 amino acids. The V gene's germline CDR1 is MNHEY and CDR2 SMNVEV (reference sequence). The CDR3 bases are TGTGCCAGCAGTCCTCGGGACCTCTGGGGCTGGAGCAATCAGCCCCAGCATTTT. Translation: CASSPRDLWGWSNQPQHF.

This clonotype was seen more than once but under ten times. The chain carries TRBV5-1 and TRBJ1-2, with 7 bases that match TRBD1. V was pared by 7 bases and J by 2 bases, with 5 bases of the junction left unmatched. The length of the CDR3 is 13 residues. The germline V gene has CDR1 SGHRS and CDR2 YFSETQ. DNA of the CDR3: TGCGCCAGCTCCGAACAGGGGAACTATGGCTACACCTTC. Encoded protein: CASSEQGNYGYTF.

This chain uses TRBV5-1 with TRBJ1-2, with unresolved D. V was cut by 1 base and J by 6 bases, with 7 bases left in between. The germline V gene has CDR1 SGHRS and CDR2 YFSETQ. The CDR3 spans 12 residues. The CDR3 bases are TGCGCCAGCAGCTTGCATGCGGATGGCTACACCTTC. This gives the protein CASSLHADGYTF.

The chain joins TRBV7-2 to TRBJ1-5, with D unresolved. The CDR3 spans 16 residues. V was trimmed by 5 bases and J by 2 bases, leaving 16 bases between them. From germline, CDR1 is SGHTA and CDR2 FQGNSA. CDR3 DNA: TGTGCCAGCAGCGGATCCGCGCCCGCTCGCAATCAGCCCCAGCATTTT. This translates into CASSGSAPARNQPQHF.

This clonotype was recorded many times. J is TRBJ2-3 and V is TRBV2; a weak D match, TRBD1 (6 bases). V was clipped by 8 bases and J by 3 bases, with 9 bases between them. Germline lookup yields CDR1 SNHLY and CDR2 FYNNEI. CDR3 length equals 12 residues. CDR3 DNA sequence: TGTGCCAGCGGGGGCTCTACAGATACGCAGTATTTT. It is translated as CASGGSTDTQYF.

This clonotype has more than one count but fewer than ten. The chain employs TRBV9 and TRBJ2-7; no clear D. Germline V lookup: CDR1 SGDLS, CDR2 YYNGEE. V was pared by 0 bases and J by 1 base, with 5 bases between. There are 13 residues in the CDR3. CDR3 amino acids: CASSVGASYEQYF. CDR3 bases: TGTGCCAGCAGCGTAGGGGCGTCCTACGAGCAGTACTTC.

The CDR3 spells CASRIRTGAYNEQFF. CDR3 DNA: TGTGCCAGCAGAATAAGGACAGGGGCCTACAATGAGCAGTTCTTC. V and J are TRBV6-1 and TRBJ2-1, with TRBD1 matching over 9 bases. Trimming cost V 6 bases and J 2 bases; bases outside gene matches: 5. This CDR3 spans 15 amino acids. Germline CDR1 is MNHNS and CDR2 is SASEGT.

This clonotype showed up just a few times. The chain couples TRBV6-6 to TRBJ1-2, with TRBD1 as a possible D gene (6 bases). From germline, CDR1 is MNHNY and CDR2 SVGAGI (reference sequence). Trimming took off 6 bases at V and 8 bases at J, with 16 bases between the two ends. The CDR3 length is 13 residues. CDR3 residues: CASRRRAGEGYTF. The CDR3 nucleotides are TGTGCCAGCAGGCGCCGGGCAGGGGAAGGCTACACCTTC.

The chain uses TRBV3-1 and TRBJ2-1, with D maybe TRBD1 (6 bases). Germline lookup yields CDR1 LGHDT and CDR2 YNNKEL (reference sequence). The CDR3 contains 14 residues. Trimming stripped 4 bases from V and 5 bases from J, with 12 bases between. The CDR3 nucleotides read TGTGCCAGCAGCCTCCCCGGACAGAACAATGAGCAGTTCTTC. Translating gives CASSLPGQNNEQFF.

This clonotype was observed a handful of times. The chain couples TRBV7-2 to TRBJ1-3; D unresolved. This CDR3 has 14 amino acids. With 5 bases removed from V and 0 bases from J, the gap between germline ends came to 8 bases. From germline, CDR1 is SGHTA and CDR2 FQGNSA. The CDR3 is CASSAQSSGNTIYF. The CDR3 coding sequence is TGTGCCAGCAGCGCCCAGAGCTCTGGAAACACCATATATTTT. Combining the CDR3 with reference TRBV7-2 and TRBJ1-3 gives the whole variable domain GAGVSQSPSNKVTEKGKDVELRCDPISGHTALYWYRQSLGQGLEFLIYFQGNSAPDKSGLPSDRFSAERTGGSVSTLTIQRTQQEDSAVYLCASSAQSSGNTIYFGEGSWLTVV.

The V gene is TRBV7-3, the J gene TRBJ2-7, with D maybe TRBD1 (6 bases). In germline, CDR1 is SGHTA, CDR2 FQGTGA. Trimming removed 5 bases at V and 3 bases at J, with 11 bases between. The CDR3 totals 13 residues. The CDR3 sequence is CASSPSDSYEQYF. CDR3 nucleotides: TGTGCCAGCAGCCCCTCGGACAGCTACGAGCAGTACTTC.

This clonotype has at least ten counts. V and J are TRBV7-9 and TRBJ2-1; 7 positions agree with TRBD2. Germline CDR1 SEHNR, CDR2 FQNEAQ (reference sequence). CDR3 size: 16 residues. V was clipped by 7 bases and J by 0 bases; unmatched bases: 9. Written as DNA, the CDR3 is TGTGCCAGCATCACACAGCGGGGAAGCTCCTACAATGAGCAGTTCTTC. Protein sequence: CASITQRGSSYNEQFF.

The rearrangement joins TRBV6-1 to TRBJ1-2; no clear D. Germline CDR1 reads MNHNS; CDR2 reads SASEGT. The CDR3 consists of 14 residues. V was shortened by 4 bases and J by 4 bases, with 13 bases between the two germline ends. The CDR3 reads CASSGKELGYGYTF. The CDR3 DNA reads as TGTGCCAGCAGTGGGAAAGAGCTTGGCTATGGCTACACCTTC.

This clonotype has only a few counts. The chain has TRBV18 and TRBJ1-2; possible D gene TRBD1, 6 bases. The germline V gene has CDR1 KGHSH and CDR2 LQKENI. The CDR3 loop spans 15 amino acids. V lost 6 bases and J lost 1, with 15 bases in between. The DNA of the CDR3 is TGTGCCAGCTCGCCCGGACAGAATAATAACTATGGCTACACCTTC. It is translated as CASSPGQNNNYGYTF.

There are a few counts of this clonotype. J is TRBJ2-3 and V is TRBV14, with 9 bases aligning to TRBD1. The CDR3 contains 15 residues. V was pared by 4 bases and J by 4 bases, with 6 bases of the junction left unmatched. CDR1 is SGHDN and CDR2 is FVKESK in the germline V gene. The CDR3 spells CASSLRRTGADTQYF. CDR3 DNA sequence: TGTGCCAGCAGCCTACGTCGGACAGGGGCAGATACGCAGTATTTT.

J is TRBJ1-4 and V is TRBV4-2; 7 bases map to TRBD1. Germline values: CDR1 LGHNA, CDR2 YNFKEQ. The CDR3 contains 16 residues. Trimming took 4 bases from V and 12 from J; bases not matched to a gene: 17. The CDR3 here is CASSRRTGQSNEELFF. The CDR3 nucleotides read TGTGCCAGCAGCCGTCGGACGGGACAGTCTAATGAGGAACTGTTTTTT.

This clonotype was picked up many times. The chain carries TRBV12-3 or TRBV12-4 and TRBJ2-2; the D call may be TRBD1 or TRBD2 (5 bases each). There are 12 residues in the CDR3. The V end was cut by 5 bases, the J end by 6 bases, with 7 bases between. The CDR3 DNA sequence: TGTGCCAGCAGTCCGGGGCCCGGGGAGCTGTTTTTT. It yields the protein CASSPGPGELFF.

The chain couples TRBV12-3 or TRBV12-4 to TRBJ2-7; TRBD1 aligns across 10 bases. V dropped 10 bases and J dropped 4; count of bases not matched to a gene: 4. The CDR3 is made up of 12 amino acids. CDR3 loop: CAIAGQGYEQYF. The CDR3 DNA reads as TGTGCCATCGCGGGACAGGGGTACGAGCAGTACTTC.

The V call is TRBV7-9, the J call TRBJ2-7; 8 bases are shared with TRBD2. The CDR3 consists of 13 residues. V shed 5 bases and J 7 bases; nucleotides not matched to a gene: 7. CDR1 is SEHNR, CDR2 FQNEAQ, per germline (reference sequence). CDR3 region: CASSAPAGVEQYF. In DNA, the CDR3 is TGTGCCAGCAGCGCCCCAGCGGGGGTAGAGCAGTACTTC.

The V gene is TRBV5-4, the J gene TRBJ2-1, with D perhaps matching TRBD1 or TRBD2 (6 bases each). Germline CDR1 and CDR2: SGHNT and YYREEE (reference sequence). The CDR3 has 16 residues. Trimming removed 4 bases at V and 7 bases at J, with 21 bases between. CDR3 loop: CASSRLTGAHTNEQFF. CDR3 DNA sequence: TGTGCCAGCAGCCGTCTAACGGGGGCGCATACTAATGAGCAGTTCTTC.

This clonotype was recorded a few times. The J gene is TRBJ1-4, the V gene TRBV29-1; D is uncertain. The CDR3 totals 13 residues. The germline gives CDR1 SQVTM, CDR2 ANQGSEA. Trimming removed 3 bases from V and 7 bases from J, with 12 bases in between. The CDR3 DNA reads TGCAGCGTTGAGGCCAGCGAAAGTGAAAAACTGTTTTTT. Amino acids: CSVEASESEKLFF.